These T cell receptor beta chains were read from a single sample in a study of blood T cell repertoires in COVID-19. Method: immunoSEQ multiplex PCR; TCRdb's copy keeps in-frame clones and lacks some. Among about 130,000 clones listed, around 74% were seen once. Sequenced material: peripheral blood. These receptors all stem from a man aged 55 to 69 with acute or convalescent COVID-19. Each CDR3 is given with its conserved first and last residue. A D gene is named only where the DNA matches it firmly. Only some rows state a clone size, as once, few, many or a class for expanded clones.

d_call,j_call,v_call,clone_size,cdr3_aa,cdr3_nt
TRBD2,TRBJ2-5,TRBV5-6,NA,CASSLRLAGGETQYF,TGTGCCAGCAGCCTAAGACTAGCGGGGGGAGAGACCCAGTACTTC
TRBD2,TRBJ2-3,TRBV18,NA,CASSAAGASTDTQYF,TGTGCCAGCTCAGCAGCGGGGGCTAGCACAGATACGCAGTATTTT
NA,TRBJ2-2,TRBV3-1/TRBV3-2,NA,CASSLTNTGELFF,TGTGCCAGCAGCCTAACGAACACCGGGGAGCTGTTTTTT
NA,TRBJ1-2,TRBV7-2,NA,CASSFAGGYGYTF,TGTGCCAGCAGCTTTGCCGGGGGCTATGGCTACACCTTC
NA,TRBJ1-1,TRBV6-4,few,CASSDTRDSPTSTEAFF,TGTGCCAGCAGTGACACCAGGGACTCCCCAACGAGCACTGAAGCTTTCTTT
NA,TRBJ2-3,TRBV7-3,NA,CASSPNSQDTQYF,TGTGCCAGCAGCCCGAATAGCCAAGATACGCAGTATTTT
TRBD1,TRBJ1-2,TRBV2,few,CASRDDREGYTF,TGTGCCAGCAGAGATGACAGGGAAGGCTACACCTTC
TRBD1,TRBJ1-2,TRBV6-5,NA,CAGRNTGGNGGYTF,TGTGCCGGGAGAAATACAGGGGGCAACGGTGGCTACACCTTC
NA,TRBJ2-5,TRBV5-1,once,CASSLGGLVQETQYF,TGCGCCAGCAGCTTAGGCGGGCTAGTACAAGAGACCCAGTACTTC
TRBD1,TRBJ2-1,TRBV4-2,NA,CASSQIIRDRRENEQFF,TGTGCCAGCAGCCAAATTATTCGGGACAGGCGGGAAAATGAGCAGTTCTTC